The sequence of this T cell receptor beta chain was determined in a study of blood T cell repertoires in COVID-19 (dated by TCRdb to the early 2020s). Describing the broader study: Samples from collaborators originated in the United States, Italy and Spain and spanned both the acute and convalescent phases of COVID-19. Samples were obtained from the ongoing ImmuneRACE study (first 160 participants) and from 1,254 subjects provided by 6 global collaborators. Where HLA class I and class II types were available, the types were taken from metadata supplied by the sample provider, not from assay-based typing. Nearly every sample came with metadata listing a de-identified subject ID, COVID-19 status, age in years and sex. The material from the prospective study consisted of cDNA or gDNA derived from T cells, B-cell-depleted T cells, or PBMCs. The dataset comprised deeply sampled blood TCRbeta repertoires from subjects exposed to, actively infected with, or recovered from COVID-19. A freely available public database, intended as a resource for researchers studying the immune response to SARS-CoV-2, is where the repertoires were released. Points the paper makes about the study in general: How much clinical and demographic metadata was included differed by source and by participant, and the metadata was provided uncurated.

As encoded in the germline V gene, CDR1 is SGHDN while CDR2 is FVKESK. From cysteine to phenylalanine, the CDR3 is 13 amino acids long. Of all the DNA, just the CDR3 is kept, 39 bases in frame from base 1. Deletion took 6 bases off V and 5 bases off J, with a span of 14 bases between the germline ends. Each collaborating institution followed its own protocols to collect whole blood in K2EDTA tubes. For TCRbeta analysis, collaborators shipped samples as frozen whole blood, isolated PBMCs, or DNA extracted from either of those sample types. Worth noting for this clone: The antigen it binds to is not known. Per-nucleotide qualities are absent, and no much larger clonotype sits a single base away.

TCRbeta CDR3 regions were amplified from genomic DNA using the immunoSEQ Assay, a bias-controlled multiplex PCR. The authors' analysis ran thus. Within the assay, amplification of reference gene primers was used to estimate how many nucleated cells each sample contained. To quantify the absolute abundance of each unique TCRbeta CDR3 rearrangement, sequence reads were collapsed and filtered. For each sample, productive Simpson clonality was calculated as the square root of Simpson's diversity index across productive rearrangements. TCRdb provides this immuneACCESS table in a form limited to in-frame rearrangements. Some clones are lacking; in checked studies, under half of them reflect an unresolved V gene, and why the rest are absent is not known. Clone size and V and J calls were adopted from that table, with D and trimming inferred from the DNA. The sample data list 72,000 or so clones, and 86% of these were observed just once. The ten top clones hold roughly 14% of the sample.

Specimen: peripheral blood. The V and J genes are TRBV14 and TRBJ2-7; the D gene is not confidently resolved. The source of this sequence is a woman aged 55 to 70 with acute or convalescent COVID-19. The CDR3 region has the sequence CASRLSPMDEQYF. The nucleotide sequence reads as follows: TGTGCCAGCAGACTCTCACCGATGGACGAGCAGTACTTC.